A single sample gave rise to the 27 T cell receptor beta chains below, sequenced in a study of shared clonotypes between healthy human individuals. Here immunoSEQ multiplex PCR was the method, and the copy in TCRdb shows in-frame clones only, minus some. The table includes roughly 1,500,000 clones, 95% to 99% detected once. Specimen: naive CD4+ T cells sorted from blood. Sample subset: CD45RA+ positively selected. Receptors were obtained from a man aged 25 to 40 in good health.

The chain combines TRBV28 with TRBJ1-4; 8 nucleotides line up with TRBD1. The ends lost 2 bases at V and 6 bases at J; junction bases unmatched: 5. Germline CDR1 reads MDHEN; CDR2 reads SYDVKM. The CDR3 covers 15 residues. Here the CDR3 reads CASSLPQGGYEKLFF. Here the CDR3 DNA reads TGTGCCAGCAGTTTACCACAGGGGGGGTATGAAAAACTGTTTTTT.

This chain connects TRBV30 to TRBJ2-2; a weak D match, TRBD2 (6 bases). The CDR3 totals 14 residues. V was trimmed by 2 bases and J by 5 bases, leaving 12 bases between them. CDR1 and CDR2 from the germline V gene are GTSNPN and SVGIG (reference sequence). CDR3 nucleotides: TGTGCCTGGAGTCGCGGGACTTCGACCGGGGAGCTGTTTTTT. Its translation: CAWSRGTSTGELFF.

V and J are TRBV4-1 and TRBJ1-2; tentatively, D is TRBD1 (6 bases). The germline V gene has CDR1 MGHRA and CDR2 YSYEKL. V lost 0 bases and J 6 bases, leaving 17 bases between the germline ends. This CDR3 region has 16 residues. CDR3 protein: CASSQEGTGTSNGYTF. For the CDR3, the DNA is TGCGCCAGCAGCCAAGAGGGAACAGGGACATCGAATGGCTACACCTTC.

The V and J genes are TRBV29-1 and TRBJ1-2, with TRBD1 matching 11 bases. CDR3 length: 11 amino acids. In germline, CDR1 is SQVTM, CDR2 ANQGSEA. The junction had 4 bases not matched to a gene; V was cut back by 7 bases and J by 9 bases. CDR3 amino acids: CSGGQGASYTF. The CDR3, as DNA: TGCAGCGGCGGACAGGGGGCTAGCTACACCTTC.

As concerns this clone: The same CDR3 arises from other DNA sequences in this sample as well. CDR3 residues: CASSVATGGYEQYF. The CDR3 DNA is TGTGCCAGCAGCGTAGCTACGGGAGGATACGAGCAGTACTTC. The chain combines TRBV9 with TRBJ2-7; 7 bases match TRBD2. CDR1 is SGDLS and CDR2 is YYNGEE in the germline V gene. The CDR3 is 14 amino acids. V lost 0 bases, J lost 4 bases, and 4 bases stayed unmatched.

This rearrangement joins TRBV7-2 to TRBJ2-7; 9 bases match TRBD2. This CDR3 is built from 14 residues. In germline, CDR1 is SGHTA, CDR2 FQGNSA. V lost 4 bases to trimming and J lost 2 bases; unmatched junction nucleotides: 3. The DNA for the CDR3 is TGTGCCAGCAGCTACCTAGCGGGGACCTACGAGCAGTACTTC. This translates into CASSYLAGTYEQYF. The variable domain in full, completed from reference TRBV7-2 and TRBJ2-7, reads GAGVSQSPSNKVTEKGKDVELRCDPISGHTALYWYRQSLGQGLEFLIYFQGNSAPDKSGLPSDRFSAERTGGSVSTLTIQRTQQEDSAVYLCASSYLAGTYEQYFGPGTRLTVT.

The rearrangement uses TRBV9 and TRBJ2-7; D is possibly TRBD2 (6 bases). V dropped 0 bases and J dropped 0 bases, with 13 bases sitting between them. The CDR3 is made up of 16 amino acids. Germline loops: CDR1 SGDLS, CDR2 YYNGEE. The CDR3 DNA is TGTGCCAGCAGCGTAGTTCCTAGCGTTGACTCCTACGAGCAGTACTTC. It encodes CASSVVPSVDSYEQYF.

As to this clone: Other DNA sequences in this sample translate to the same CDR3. CDR3 region: CAISEGGETQYF. CDR3 DNA sequence: TGTGCCATCAGTGAGGGAGGAGAGACCCAGTACTTC. The rearrangement uses TRBV10-3 and TRBJ2-5; D possibly corresponds to TRBD2 (5 bases). The germline V and J ends were trimmed by 2 bases and 4 bases, with 5 bases remaining between them. In germline, CDR1 is ENHRY, CDR2 SYGVKD. This CDR3 contains 12 residues.

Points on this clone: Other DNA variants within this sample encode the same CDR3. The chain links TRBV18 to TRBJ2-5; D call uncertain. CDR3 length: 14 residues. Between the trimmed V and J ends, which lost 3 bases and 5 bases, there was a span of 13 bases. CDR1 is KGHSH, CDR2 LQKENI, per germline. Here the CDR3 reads CASSPLPGKETQYF. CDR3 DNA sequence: TGTGCCAGCTCACCTCTTCCAGGCAAGGAGACCCAGTACTTC.

CDR3 bases: TGTGCCAGCAGCTCCCTGGACAGCTACGAGCAGTACTTC. Encoded protein: CASSSLDSYEQYF. This rearrangement joins TRBV7-2 to TRBJ2-7; TRBD1 is a possible D gene (6 bases). V was pared by 4 bases and J by 3 bases, with 10 bases between. In germline, CDR1 is SGHTA, CDR2 FQGNSA. CDR3 length: 13 amino acids.

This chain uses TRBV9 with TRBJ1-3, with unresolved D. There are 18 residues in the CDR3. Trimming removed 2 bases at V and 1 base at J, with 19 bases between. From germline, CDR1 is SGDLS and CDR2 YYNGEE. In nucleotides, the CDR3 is TGTGCCAGCAGCGTTGGTCCGATAGGCCCGGGATCTGGAAACACCATATATTTT. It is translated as CASSVGPIGPGSGNTIYF.

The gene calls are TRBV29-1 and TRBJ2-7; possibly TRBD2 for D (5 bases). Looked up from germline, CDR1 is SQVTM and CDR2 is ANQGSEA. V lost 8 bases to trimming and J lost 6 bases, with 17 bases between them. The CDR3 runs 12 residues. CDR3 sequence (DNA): TGCAGCTTCGGAGGCTCCTTGGGCGAGCAGTACTTC. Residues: CSFGGSLGEQYF.

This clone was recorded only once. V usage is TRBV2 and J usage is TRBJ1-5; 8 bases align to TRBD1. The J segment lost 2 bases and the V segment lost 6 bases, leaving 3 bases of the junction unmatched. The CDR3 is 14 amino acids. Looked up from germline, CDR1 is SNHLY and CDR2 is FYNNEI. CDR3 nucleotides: TGTGCCAGCAGGGGACAGGTGGGCAATCAGCCCCAGCATTTT. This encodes CASRGQVGNQPQHF.

The CDR3 here is CASSQEGSLAGGETQYF. The CDR3 DNA reads as TGCGCCAGCAGCCAAGAAGGATCTCTAGCGGGAGGAGAGACCCAGTACTTC. The chain couples TRBV4-3 to TRBJ2-5; 11 nucleotides agree with TRBD2. J lost 4 bases, V lost 0 bases, and 7 bases had no gene match. The CDR3 has 17 residues. Germline V gene data show CDR1 as LGHNA and CDR2 as YSLEER.

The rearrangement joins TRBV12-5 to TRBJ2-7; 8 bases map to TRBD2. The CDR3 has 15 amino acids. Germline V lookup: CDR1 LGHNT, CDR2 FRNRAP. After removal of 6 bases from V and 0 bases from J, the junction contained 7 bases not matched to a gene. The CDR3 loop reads CASGSGGRDSYEQYF. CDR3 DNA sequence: TGTGCTAGTGGCTCGGGGGGGCGAGACTCCTACGAGCAGTACTTC. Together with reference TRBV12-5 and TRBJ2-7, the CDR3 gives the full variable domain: DARVTQTPRHKVTEMGQEVTMRCQPILGHNTVFWYRQTMMQGLELLAYFRNRAPLDDSGMPKDRFSAEMPDATLATLKIQPSEPRDSAVYFCASGSGGRDSYEQYFGPGTRLTVT.

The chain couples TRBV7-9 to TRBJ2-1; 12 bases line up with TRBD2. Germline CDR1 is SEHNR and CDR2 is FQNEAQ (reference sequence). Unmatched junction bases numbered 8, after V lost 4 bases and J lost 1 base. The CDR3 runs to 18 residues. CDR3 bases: TGTGCCAGCAGCTCCAACGGACTAGCGGGACGATCCTACAATGAGCAGTTCTTC. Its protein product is CASSSNGLAGRSYNEQFF.

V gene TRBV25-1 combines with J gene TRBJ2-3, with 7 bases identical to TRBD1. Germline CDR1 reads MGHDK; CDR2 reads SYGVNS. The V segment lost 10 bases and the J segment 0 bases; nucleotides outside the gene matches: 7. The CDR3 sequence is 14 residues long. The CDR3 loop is CATSDRSSTDTQYF. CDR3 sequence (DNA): TGTGCCACATCGGACAGGTCTAGCACAGATACGCAGTATTTT.

The CDR3 here is CASSLAGGVSEQFF. The CDR3 DNA reads as TGTGCCAGCAGCTTAGCGGGAGGGGTAAGTGAGCAGTTCTTC. This chain joins TRBV11-2 and TRBJ2-1; 8 nucleotides agree with TRBD2. The CDR3 consists of 14 residues. Germline lookup yields CDR1 SGHAT and CDR2 FQNNGV. V was clipped by 1 base and J by 9 bases; unmatched bases: 5.

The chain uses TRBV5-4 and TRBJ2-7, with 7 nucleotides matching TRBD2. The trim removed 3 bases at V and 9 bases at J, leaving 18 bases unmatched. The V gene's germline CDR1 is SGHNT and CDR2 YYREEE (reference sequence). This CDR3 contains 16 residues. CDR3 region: CASSSGEGRPLRGQYF. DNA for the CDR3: TGTGCCAGCAGCTCGGGGGAGGGCAGGCCACTACGGGGGCAGTACTTC.

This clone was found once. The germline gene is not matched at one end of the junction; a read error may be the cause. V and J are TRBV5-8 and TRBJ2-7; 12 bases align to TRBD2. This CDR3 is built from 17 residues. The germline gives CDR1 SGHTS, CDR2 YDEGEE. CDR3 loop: CASTLFSLTSGSNEQYF. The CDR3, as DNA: TGTGCCAGCACCTTGTTTTCCTTGACTAGCGGGAGTAACGAGCAGTACTTC.

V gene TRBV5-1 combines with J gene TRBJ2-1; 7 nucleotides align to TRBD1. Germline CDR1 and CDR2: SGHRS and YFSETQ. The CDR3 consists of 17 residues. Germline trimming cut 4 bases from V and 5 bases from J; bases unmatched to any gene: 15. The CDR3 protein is CASSPINGGQKNNEQFF. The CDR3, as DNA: TGCGCCAGCAGCCCTATCAATGGGGGACAGAAAAACAATGAGCAGTTCTTC. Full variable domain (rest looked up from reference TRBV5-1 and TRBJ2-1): KAGVTQTPRYLIKTRGQQVTLSCSPISGHRSVSWYQQTPGQGLQFLFEYFSETQRNKGNFPGRFSGRQFSNSRSEMNVSTLELGDSALYLCASSPINGGQKNNEQFFGPGTRLTVL.

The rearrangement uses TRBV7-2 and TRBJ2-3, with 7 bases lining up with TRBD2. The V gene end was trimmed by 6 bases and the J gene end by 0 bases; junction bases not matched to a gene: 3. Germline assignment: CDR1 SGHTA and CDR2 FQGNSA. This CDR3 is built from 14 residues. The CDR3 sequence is CASRLAPSTDTQYF. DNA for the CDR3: TGTGCCAGCAGACTAGCGCCGAGCACAGATACGCAGTATTTT.

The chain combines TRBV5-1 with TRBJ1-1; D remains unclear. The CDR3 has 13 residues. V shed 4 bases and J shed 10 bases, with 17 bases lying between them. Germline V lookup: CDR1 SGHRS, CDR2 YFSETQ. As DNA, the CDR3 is TGCGCCAGCAGCCTGCTTGAGATTAGCGGAGCTTTCTTT. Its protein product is CASSLLEISGAFF.

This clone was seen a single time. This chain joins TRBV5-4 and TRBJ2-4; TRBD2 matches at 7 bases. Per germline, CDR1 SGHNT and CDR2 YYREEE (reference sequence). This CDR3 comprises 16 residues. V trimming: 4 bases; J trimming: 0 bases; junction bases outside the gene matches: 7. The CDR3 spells CASSPGGSGAKNIQYF. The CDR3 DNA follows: TGTGCCAGCAGCCCGGGAGGTAGCGGAGCCAAAAACATTCAGTACTTC.

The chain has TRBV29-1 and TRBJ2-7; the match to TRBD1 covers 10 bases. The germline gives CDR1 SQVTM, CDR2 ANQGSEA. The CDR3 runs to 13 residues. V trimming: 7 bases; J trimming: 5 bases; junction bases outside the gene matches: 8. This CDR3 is CSGTGTGEHEQYF. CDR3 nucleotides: TGCAGCGGAACCGGGACAGGGGAACACGAGCAGTACTTC.

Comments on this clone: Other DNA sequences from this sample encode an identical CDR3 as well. Written as DNA, the CDR3 is TGTGCCATCAGTGAAGCTTACGAGCAGTACTTC. It specifies CAISEAYEQYF. The J gene is TRBJ2-7, the V gene TRBV10-3; no clear D gene. V was cut by 3 bases and J by 4 bases, with 4 bases left in between. The CDR3 covers 11 residues. Germline V lookup: CDR1 ENHRY, CDR2 SYGVKD.

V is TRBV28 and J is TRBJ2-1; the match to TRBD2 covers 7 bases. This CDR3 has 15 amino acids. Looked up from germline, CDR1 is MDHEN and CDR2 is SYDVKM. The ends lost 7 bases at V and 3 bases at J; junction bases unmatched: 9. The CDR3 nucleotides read TGTGCCAGCACTCGCGGGAGAGGGGACTACAATGAGCAGTTCTTC. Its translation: CASTRGRGDYNEQFF. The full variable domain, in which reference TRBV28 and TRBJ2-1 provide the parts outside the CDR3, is DVKVTQSSRYLVKRTGEKVFLECVQDMDHENMFWYRQDPGLGLRLIYFSYDVKMKEKGDIPEGYSVSREKKERFSLILESASTNQTSMYLCASTRGRGDYNEQFFGPGTRLTVL.